Sequencing of this T cell receptor beta chain was carried out in a study of blood T cell repertoires in COVID-19. Data came from immunoSEQ multiplex PCR; TCRdb stores just in-frame clones and leaves some out. The sample carries a few hundred thousand clones, 88% recorded once. Participants, roughly 18 to 90 years old, spanned under 25 US areas. Allocation to cohorts depended on clinical history reported by the participants. Within 2 weeks of study entry, exposed participants had contacted a PCR-confirmed or clinician-diagnosed COVID-19 case. CDR3 length: 13 residues. The V gene's germline CDR1 is MDHEN and CDR2 SYDVKM. With 6 bases removed from V and 6 bases from J, the gap between germline ends came to 15 bases.

Sequencing used PBMCs or T cells enriched from blood (not recorded which). The TCR was taken from a woman in her 30s who had been exposed to COVID-19. V and J are TRBV28 and TRBJ2-7, with D tentatively TRBD1 (5 bases). The CDR3 sequence is CASRPTDRGEQYF. The CDR3 DNA reads as TGTGCCAGCAGACCAACAGACAGAGGCGAGCAGTACTTC.